The 21 T cell receptor beta chains listed next were all sequenced from one sample in a study of human T cells and chemical hapten exposure. Stated time point: patch test 1, 2 weeks after DPC sensitization. Documented treatment: therapeutic diphenylcyclopropenone sensitization with weekly scalp DPC. From the RACE reads, TCRdb called clonotypes with MiXCR, one entry per CDR3 protein. The sample includes around 150,000 distinct CDR3 sequences, around 13% of them seen just once. The sequencing used whole blood, collected in connection with sensitization to the hapten diphenylcyclopropenone (DPC). The receptors stem from a woman in her 30s with alopecia areata. Some clones in this sample may be carry-over from other donors' samples.

This clonotype was picked up a small number of times. The chain links TRBV6-5 to TRBJ2-7; TRBD2 might be the D (6 bases). Looked up from germline, CDR1 is MNHEY and CDR2 is SVGAGI. The length of the CDR3 is 15 residues. The germline V and J ends were trimmed by 6 bases and 4 bases, with 19 bases remaining between them. The CDR3, as DNA: TGTGCCAGCAGGGCGCTAGCGACGTGGGGGTACGAGCAGTACTTC. Translating gives CASRALATWGYEQYF.

This clonotype was seen at least ten times. CDR3 loop: CASSQDVGGYGYTF. CDR3 DNA: TGCGCCAGCAGCCAAGATGTCGGCGGTTATGGCTACACCTTC. V is TRBV4-3 and J is TRBJ1-2; D is undetermined. Trimming shortened V by 0 bases and J by 5 bases, and 10 bases separated the two germline ends. CDR3 size: 14 residues. The germline CDR1 and CDR2 sequences are LGHNA and YSLEER.

This clonotype has more than one count but fewer than ten. The chain joins TRBV20-1 to TRBJ2-2; D may be TRBD2 (6 bases). Trimming removed 6 bases at V and 5 bases at J, with 16 bases between. This CDR3 has 14 amino acids. The V gene's germline CDR1 is DFQATT and CDR2 SNEGSKA (reference sequence). The CDR3 region has the DNA TGCAGTGCCAGGTTACCCGGAGGGACCGGGGAGCTGTTTTTT. Protein sequence: CSARLPGGTGELFF.

This clonotype has more than one count but fewer than ten. This sequence joins TRBV9 and TRBJ2-1, with D unclear. There are 14 residues in the CDR3. Per the germline V gene, CDR1 is SGDLS and CDR2 is YYNGEE. V shed 0 bases and J shed 8 bases, with 12 bases lying between them. The CDR3: CASSVVPSFDEQFF. As DNA, the CDR3 is TGTGCCAGCAGCGTAGTTCCTAGTTTCGATGAGCAGTTCTTC. Variable domain in full (rest from reference TRBV9 and TRBJ2-1): DSGVTQTPKHLITATGQRVTLRCSPRSGDLSVYWYQQSLDQGLQFLIQYYNGEERAKGNILERFSAQQFPDLHSELNLSSLELGDSALYFCASSVVPSFDEQFFGPGTRLTVL.

This rearrangement joins TRBV10-3 to TRBJ2-3; D is uncertain. Germline V lookup: CDR1 ENHRY, CDR2 SYGVKD. The CDR3 spans 14 residues. V lost 5 bases, J lost 0 bases, and 9 bases lay in between. CDR3 DNA sequence: TGTGCCATCAGTCTTGACTCTAGCACAGATACGCAGTATTTT. The encoded protein is CAISLDSSTDTQYF.

This clonotype was detected only a few times. As DNA, the CDR3 is TGTGCCAGCAGTCAACTAGCGGCCTACACCGGGGAGCTGTTTTTT. As protein: CASSQLAAYTGELFF. The chain recombines TRBV6-6 with TRBJ2-2; TRBD2 aligns across 8 bases. CDR3 size: 15 residues. Trimming cost V 5 bases and J 3 bases; bases outside gene matches: 5. Germline CDR1 is MNHNY and CDR2 is SVGAGI (reference sequence).

This clonotype was seen more than once but under ten times. The V and J genes are TRBV2 and TRBJ2-3; 9 nucleotides line up with TRBD2. Germline V gene lookup returns CDR1 SNHLY and CDR2 FYNNEI. The CDR3 sequence is 13 residues long. CDR3 protein: CARTSGSTDTQYF. For the CDR3, the DNA is TGTGCGCGAACTAGCGGGAGCACAGATACGCAGTATTTT.

The V and J genes are TRBV2 and TRBJ1-2; possible D gene TRBD1, 6 bases. The CDR3 covers 13 residues. The germline V gene encodes CDR1 SNHLY and CDR2 FYNNEI. V lost 6 bases to trimming and J lost 1 base, with 9 bases between them. This CDR3 reads CASSGQYNYGYTF. Here the CDR3 DNA reads TGTGCCAGCAGCGGACAGTATAACTATGGCTACACCTTC. Together with reference TRBV2 and TRBJ1-2, the CDR3 gives the full variable domain: EPEVTQTPSHQVTQMGQEVILRCVPISNHLYFYWYRQILGQKVEFLVSFYNNEISEKSEIFDDQFSVERPDGSNFTLKIRSTKLEDSAMYFCASSGQYNYGYTFGSGTRLTVV.

This clonotype has just a few counts. This chain links TRBV12-3 or TRBV12-4 with TRBJ1-2; 12 bases map to TRBD1. The trim removed 5 bases at V and 3 bases at J, leaving 7 bases unmatched. The CDR3 runs to 16 residues. The CDR3 spells CASSPGTGGWDYGYTF. The CDR3 nucleotides are TGTGCCAGCAGTCCAGGGACAGGGGGCTGGGACTATGGCTACACCTTC.

The rearrangement links TRBV6-2 or TRBV6-3 to TRBJ2-6, with D uncertain. The V and J ends lost 1 base and 0 bases respectively, with 10 bases between them. Germline CDR1 reads MNHEY; CDR2 reads SVGEGT. The CDR3 is 17 amino acids. The CDR3 region has the DNA TGTGCCAGCAGTTACTTTCGAGGCCGCTCTGGGGCCAACGTCCTGACTTTC. It specifies CASSYFRGRSGANVLTF.

This chain connects TRBV20-1 to TRBJ2-4; 7 positions match TRBD1. Germline CDR1 reads DFQATT; CDR2 reads SNEGSKA (reference sequence). This CDR3 spans 14 amino acids. V was clipped by 0 bases and J by 5 bases; unmatched bases: 4. CDR3 residues: CSARDRTGQNIQYF. The CDR3 bases are TGCAGTGCTAGAGATCGGACAGGCCAAAACATTCAGTACTTC.

This clonotype was counted between two and nine times. V gene TRBV4-3 combines with J gene TRBJ1-1, with TRBD1 as a possible D gene (5 bases). This CDR3 region has 17 residues. V was trimmed by 3 bases and J by 3 bases, leaving 20 bases between them. The germline CDR1 and CDR2 sequences are LGHNA and YSLEER. CDR3 amino acids: CASSHDSVRGGDTEAFF. The CDR3 DNA reads TGCGCCAGCAGCCACGATAGTGTCCGGGGCGGGGACACTGAAGCTTTCTTT.

The V and J genes are TRBV10-3 and TRBJ2-7, with D uncertain. The germline V gene encodes CDR1 ENHRY and CDR2 SYGVKD. The CDR3 has 14 residues. Trimming cost V 11 bases and J 0 bases, with 17 bases left between them. The CDR3 DNA reads TGTGCCTCGAAGATGGGGATGAGCTCCTACGAGCAGTACTTC. Translation: CASKMGMSSYEQYF.

The CDR3 here is CASSERESSTDTQYF. In DNA form, the CDR3 reads TGTGCCAGCAGTGAACGAGAATCTAGCACAGATACGCAGTATTTT. The chain has TRBV2 and TRBJ2-3; D gene ambiguous. V was pared by 2 bases and J by 0 bases, with 9 bases between. Germline V gene data show CDR1 as SNHLY and CDR2 as FYNNEI. This CDR3 is built from 15 residues.

This chain uses TRBV7-8 with TRBJ2-3; no firm D call. This CDR3 contains 12 residues. V was shortened by 8 bases and J by 9 bases, with 15 bases between the two germline ends. Per germline, CDR1 SGHVS and CDR2 FQNEAQ. The CDR3 region is CASGPTIKTQYF. The CDR3 DNA sequence: TGTGCCAGCGGACCTACTATTAAAACGCAGTATTTT.

This clonotype was counted ten times or more. The gene calls are TRBV20-1 and TRBJ1-5; 8 bases align to TRBD1. The V gene's germline CDR1 is DFQATT and CDR2 SNEGSKA (reference sequence). CDR3 length: 15 amino acids. V shed 3 bases, J shed 5 bases, and the junction held 9 bases outside the gene matches. CDR3 sequence (DNA): TGCAGTGCTAGTCTGGGAACAGGGGGGGATCAGCCCCAGCATTTT. Residues: CSASLGTGGDQPQHF.

The chain recombines TRBV21-1 with TRBJ1-5; the table's TRBD1 call for D was not verified on the DNA. TRBV21-1 is listed as a pseudogene. The CDR3 runs to 15 residues. This chain's CDR3 is CASRPVTGSNQPQHF. The CDR3 nucleotides read TGTGCCAGCAGACCCGTGACAGGGAGCAATCAGCCCCAGCATTTT.

Notes on this clonotype: Mismatch with germline at one junction end may stem from a read error. The V and J genes are TRBV6-6 and TRBJ1-1; TRBD1 matches at 7 bases. The CDR3 loop spans 15 amino acids. Per germline, CDR1 MNHNY and CDR2 SVGAGI (reference sequence). The CDR3 loop is CASSNPGQENAEAFF. In DNA, the CDR3 is TGTGCCAGCAGTAACCCAGGACAGGAGAACGCTGAAGCTTTCTTT.

This clonotype was observed many times. This chain connects TRBV2 to TRBJ1-1; the D is unclear. V was cut by 3 bases and J by 1 base, with 3 bases left in between. Germline-derived CDR1 and CDR2 are SNHLY and FYNNEI. The CDR3 totals 12 residues. The chain's CDR3 is CASSEGNTEAFF. The CDR3, as DNA: TGTGCCAGCAGTGAGGGGAACACTGAAGCTTTCTTT.

This clonotype has more than one count but fewer than ten. This chain uses TRBV27 with TRBJ2-1, with D tentatively TRBD1 (6 bases). The ends were cut back, 7 bases at V and 9 bases at J, with 10 bases in the middle. The CDR3 is 11 residues long. Germline CDR1 and CDR2: MNHEY and SMNVEV (reference sequence). The CDR3 here is CASTQGPEQFF. The DNA of the CDR3 is TGTGCCAGCACACAGGGTCCTGAGCAGTTCTTC.

This clonotype was observed at least ten times. The chain uses TRBV6-6 and TRBJ1-6, with unresolved D. Germline V gives CDR1 MNHNY, CDR2 SVGAGI (reference sequence). Between the trimmed V and J ends, which lost 6 bases and 9 bases, there was a span of 9 bases. CDR3 length: 12 residues. CDR3 amino acids: CASSDDPSPLHF. DNA of the CDR3: TGTGCCAGCAGCGACGATCCTTCACCCCTCCACTTT.